This T cell receptor beta chain originates from a study of blood T cell repertoires in COVID-19. Study-level information: Sample material is recorded as cDNA or gDNA derived from T cells, B-cell-depleted T cells, or PBMCs.

Trimming stripped 2 bases from V and 7 bases from J, with 14 bases between. This CDR3 has 14 residues. The germline gives CDR1 MNHEY, CDR2 SVGAGI. Enrolment of Seattle patients took place during active infection, and they were followed longitudinally. Original processing notes: Reference gene primer amplification in the assay estimated nucleated cell counts. Sequencing used immunoSEQ multiplex PCR; TCRdb keeps in-frame clones, though not all of them. Clone size and V and J calls were adopted from that table, with D and trimming inferred from the DNA. The sample consists of about 150,000 clones, approximately 80% of them appearing once.

The specimen was peripheral blood. The sequence was collected from a woman aged 55-69 years with COVID-19, enrolled during active disease. The chain is built from TRBV6-5 and TRBJ1-2; the D is unclear. The CDR3 is CASSYTGSFSGYTF. The CDR3 DNA follows: TGTGCCAGCAGTTACACGGGGTCTTTTTCTGGCTACACCTTC.